Sequencing of this T cell receptor (beta chain) was carried out in a study of early T cells in non-severe SARS-CoV-2 infection listed by TCRdb under 2021. Concerning the study at large: Bulk RNA from unsorted whole blood was used for TCR sequencing, so alpha and beta chains could not be paired.

The research as a whole found: Matching against VDJdb was skewed toward anti-spike CD8 responses, likely underestimated virus-specific expansions, and missed private and CD4 specificities.

The receptor library was made with 5' RACE. The data were produced on a NextSeq 500. The TCR library protocol attached unique molecular identifiers to individual cDNA molecules to correct for sequencing error and PCR bias. Both TCR alpha and beta chains were sequenced, and tight co-correlation was observed between alpha and beta sequence abundances in each sample. As for how the authors treated the data: Decombinator V4 was used to annotate the V gene, J gene and CDR3 of the TCR sequences. TCRs were defined as expanded if a significant change between any two time points was detected under a Poisson model with p below 0.0001. TCR abundances were normalised to the total number of TCRs sequenced per sample and expressed as counts per million. TRAV1-2 paired with TRAJ12, TRAJ20 or TRAJ33 defined MAIT TCRs, while TRAV10 paired with TRAJ18 defined iNKT TCRs. VDJdb, accessed on 1 November 2021, was searched for TCRs annotated for CMV, EBV and SARS-CoV-2, and TCRs annotated for more than one antigen were excluded. TCRdb handled the public reads itself, with Q25 trimming in fastp and clone calling in MiXCR, and kept productive beta chains. Every distinct CDR3 protein forms one entry, paired with its most common genes and DNA. Clone size and V and J calls follow TCRdb, not the original study. The sample includes roughly 64,000 distinct CDR3 sequences, with about 12% observed a single time. The biggest ten clones account for about 4% of the sample.

There are a few counts of this clonotype. It lacks a known antigen. Qualities for individual bases were not recorded, and no much larger clone is one base off. For CDR1 and CDR2, the germline V gene lists SNHLY and FYNNEI. V is cut by 7 bases and J by 6 bases, and the space between the germline ends is 18 bases. The CDR3 runs 14 amino acids, cysteine and phenylalanine included. Here the CDR3 DNA is all that survives: 42 bases in frame from base 1. Set within a cohort of healthcare workers in London, UK, this nested case-control study involved weekly PCR testing of nasopharyngeal swabs along with blood sampling. Healthcare workers were recruited between 23 and 31 March 2020, during the week of the UK lockdown, and were followed weekly for up to about 16 weeks.

The TCR was taken from an adult who was a healthcare worker with PCR-confirmed SARS-CoV-2 infection or an uninfected control (not recorded which). This chain joins TRBV2 to TRBJ1-1; too little of a D gene remains to name it. Sequencing used whole blood. The sequenced DNA is TGTGCCAGCACCTACTATCTTGACGGTTCTGAAGCTTTCTTT. Its protein product is CASTYYLDGSEAFF.